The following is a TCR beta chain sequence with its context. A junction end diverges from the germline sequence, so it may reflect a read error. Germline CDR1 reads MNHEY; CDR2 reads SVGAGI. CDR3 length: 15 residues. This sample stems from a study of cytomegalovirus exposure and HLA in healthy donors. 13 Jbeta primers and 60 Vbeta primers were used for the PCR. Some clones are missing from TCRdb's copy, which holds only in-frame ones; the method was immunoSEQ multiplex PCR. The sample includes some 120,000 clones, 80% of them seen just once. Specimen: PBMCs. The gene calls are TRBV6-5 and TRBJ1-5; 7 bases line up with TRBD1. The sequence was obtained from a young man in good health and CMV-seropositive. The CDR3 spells CASSHSRDRNQPQHF. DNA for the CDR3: TGTGCCAGCAGTCACTCCCGGGACAGAAATCAGCCCCAGCATTTT.